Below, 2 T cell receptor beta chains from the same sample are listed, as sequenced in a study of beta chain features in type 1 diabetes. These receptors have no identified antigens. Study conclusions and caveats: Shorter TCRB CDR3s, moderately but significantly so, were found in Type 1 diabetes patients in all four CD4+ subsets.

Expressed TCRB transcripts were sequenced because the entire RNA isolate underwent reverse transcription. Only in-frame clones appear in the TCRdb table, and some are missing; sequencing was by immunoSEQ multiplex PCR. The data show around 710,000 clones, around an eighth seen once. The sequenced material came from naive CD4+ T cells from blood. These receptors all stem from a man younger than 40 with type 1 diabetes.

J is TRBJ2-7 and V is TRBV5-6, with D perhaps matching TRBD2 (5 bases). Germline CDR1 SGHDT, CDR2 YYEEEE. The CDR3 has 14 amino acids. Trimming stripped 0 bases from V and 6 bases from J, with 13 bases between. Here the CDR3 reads CASSLGLRDSEQYF. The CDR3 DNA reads TGTGCCAGCAGCTTGGGACTTCGGGATTCCGAGCAGTACTTC.

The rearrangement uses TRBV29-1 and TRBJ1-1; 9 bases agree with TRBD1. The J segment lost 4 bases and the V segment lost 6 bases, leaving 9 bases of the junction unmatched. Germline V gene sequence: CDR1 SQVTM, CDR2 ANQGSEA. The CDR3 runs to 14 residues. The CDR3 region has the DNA TGCAGCGTCGAATCCGGGACAGGGCTCACTGAAGCTTTCTTT. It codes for CSVESGTGLTEAFF.